The table lists the clone carrying this T cell receptor (beta chain) with a count of one. The data stem from a study of chemoradiotherapy in HPV16-positive cancers. This table comes from immunoSEQ multiplex PCR, and its TCRdb copy is limited to in-frame clones, with some not included. The data contain approximately 12,000 clones, roughly 70% of them singletons. The V gene's germline CDR1 is LGHNT and CDR2 FRNRAP. The ends lost 1 base at V and 8 bases at J; junction bases unmatched: 5. The CDR3 runs 14 residues. The sequence derives from a human donor with HPV-associated anogenital cancer. The rearrangement links TRBV12-5 to TRBJ2-1; TRBD1 agrees at 7 bases. The sample was acquired from a patient who underwent chemoradiotherapy. DNA for the CDR3: TGTGCTAGTGGTTTGGGACAGGGCTTCGATGAGCAGTTCTTC. As protein: CASGLGQGFDEQFF.